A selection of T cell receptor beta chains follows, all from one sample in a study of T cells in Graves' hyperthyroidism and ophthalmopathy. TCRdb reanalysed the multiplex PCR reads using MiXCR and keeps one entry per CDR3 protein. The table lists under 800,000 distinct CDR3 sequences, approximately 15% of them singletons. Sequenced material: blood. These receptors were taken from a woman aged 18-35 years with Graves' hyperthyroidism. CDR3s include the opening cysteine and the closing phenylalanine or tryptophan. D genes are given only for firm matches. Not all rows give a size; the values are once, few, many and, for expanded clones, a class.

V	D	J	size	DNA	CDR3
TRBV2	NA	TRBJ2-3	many	TGTGCCTCTACCCACGTCCGCCCTAGCACAGATACGCAGTATTTT	CASTHVRPSTDTQYF
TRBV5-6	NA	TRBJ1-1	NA	TGTGCCAGGAGCCTGGCCAACACTGAAGCTTTCTTT	CARSLANTEAFF
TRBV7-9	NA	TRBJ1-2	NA	TGTGCCAGCAGCTTCGACCGCAACTATGGCTACACCTTC	CASSFDRNYGYTF
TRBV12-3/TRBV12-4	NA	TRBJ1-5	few	TGTGCCAGCAGTTTAGAAGGGGGGTATCAGCCCCAGCATTTT	CASSLEGGYQPQHF
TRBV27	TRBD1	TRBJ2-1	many	TGTGCCAGCAGTTGGGACAGGGGGGCCAATGAGCAGTTCTTC	CASSWDRGANEQFF
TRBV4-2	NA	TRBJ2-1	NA	TGTGCCAGCAGCCAGAGGGGTCGACCCTGGGGTTACAATGAGCAGTTCTTC	CASSQRGRPWGYNEQFF
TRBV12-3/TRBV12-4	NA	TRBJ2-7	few	TGTGCCAGCAGCCCTGGCACGTGGGAGCAGTACTTC	CASSPGTWEQYF
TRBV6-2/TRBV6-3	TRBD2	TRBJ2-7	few	TGTGCCAGCAGTTTCGAAGCGGGAAGCTCCTACGAGCAGTACTTC	CASSFEAGSSYEQYF
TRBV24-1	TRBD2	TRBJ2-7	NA	TGTGCCACCAGTGATGGGGGACTAGCGGGGTCCGAGCAGTACTTC	CATSDGGLAGSEQYF
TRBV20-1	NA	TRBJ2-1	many	TGCAGTGCTAGCCGTTCGGTCTCTATCAATGAGCAGTTCTTC	CSASRSVSINEQFF
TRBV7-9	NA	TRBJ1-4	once	TGTGCCAGCAGCAGTGCCGGGAATGAAAAACTGTTTTTT	CASSSAGNEKLFF
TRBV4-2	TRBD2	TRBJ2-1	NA	TGTGCCAGCAGCCAAGGCGGGAGGGGCCCCTACAATGAGCAGTTCTTC	CASSQGGRGPYNEQFF
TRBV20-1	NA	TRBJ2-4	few	TGCAGTGCTAGAGGCCAGATGGGACCGCTAGCCAAAAACATTCAGTACTTC	CSARGQMGPLAKNIQYF
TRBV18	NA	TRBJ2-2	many	TGTGCCAGCTCACCACTGGGGACAAGGAACACCGGGGAGCTGTTTTTT	CASSPLGTRNTGELFF
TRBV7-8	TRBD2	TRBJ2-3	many	TGTGCCAGCAGCTTAGGCGGCGGGAGAGCAGATACGCAGTATTTT	CASSLGGGRADTQYF
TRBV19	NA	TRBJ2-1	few	TGTGCCAGTAGTAGGGCTAGAGGGGGTGATGAGCAGTTCTTC	CASSRARGGDEQFF
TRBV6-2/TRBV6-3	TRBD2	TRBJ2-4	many	TGTGCCAGCAGTTATAGTCTAGCGGGAGGTCCCAAAAACATTCAGTACTTC	CASSYSLAGGPKNIQYF